Listed below are T cell receptor beta chains from one sample, sequenced in a study of cytomegalovirus exposure and HLA in healthy donors. The protocol was immunoSEQ multiplex PCR, while the TCRdb copy is restricted to in-frame clones and leaves out a portion. The sample lists 95,000 to 100,000 clones; roughly 70% were seen once. The specimen sequenced was PBMCs. These receptors were obtained from a man aged 45-60 years in good health and CMV-seronegative. The CDR3 runs from the conserved cysteine through the conserved F or W. The D gene is left open where the match is weak. Only some rows state a clone size, as once, few, many or a class for expanded clones.

cdr3_nt: TGCGCCAGCAGCCCCAACGCGGGGACGTTGAATACGCAGTATTTT
cdr3_aa: CASSPNAGTLNTQYF
v_call: TRBV5-1
d_call: -
j_call: TRBJ2-3
clone_size: few

cdr3_nt: TGTGCCTGGAACTCAGGACTAGAACAAGAGACCCAGTACTTC
cdr3_aa: CAWNSGLEQETQYF
v_call: TRBV30
d_call: TRBD2
j_call: TRBJ2-5
clone_size: -

cdr3_nt: TGTGCCAGCAGTTTACTCATAACGGGACAGGTTTCAGTTAGTTCCTACAATGAGCAGTTCTTC
cdr3_aa: CASSLLITGQVSVSSYNEQFF
v_call: TRBV27
d_call: TRBD1
j_call: TRBJ2-1
clone_size: -

cdr3_nt: TGTGCCAGCAGCTTAGGGAGCACTGGGGCCAACGTCCTGACTTTC
cdr3_aa: CASSLGSTGANVLTF
v_call: TRBV7-2
d_call: -
j_call: TRBJ2-6
clone_size: few

cdr3_nt: TGTGCCAGCAGCGCTTTAAATTCACCCCTCCACTTT
cdr3_aa: CASSALNSPLHF
v_call: TRBV9
d_call: -
j_call: TRBJ1-6
clone_size: -

cdr3_nt: TGCGCCAGCAGCCCTGGAGGGACTGGGGCCAACGTCCTGACTTTC
cdr3_aa: CASSPGGTGANVLTF
v_call: TRBV4-1
d_call: -
j_call: TRBJ2-6
clone_size: few

cdr3_nt: TGTGCCAGCAGCTCCGGACAGGGGGTATACAATGAGCAGTTCTTC
cdr3_aa: CASSSGQGVYNEQFF
v_call: TRBV7-3
d_call: TRBD1
j_call: TRBJ2-1
clone_size: -

cdr3_nt: TGTGCCAGTAGAACCGGGACAGAGTATAATTCACCCCTCCACTTT
cdr3_aa: CASRTGTEYNSPLHF
v_call: TRBV19
d_call: TRBD1
j_call: TRBJ1-6
clone_size: -

cdr3_nt: TGTGCCAGCAGTTTATCCCCCCTGGGGCCTAATGAAAAACTGTTTTTT
cdr3_aa: CASSLSPLGPNEKLFF
v_call: TRBV28
d_call: -
j_call: TRBJ1-4
clone_size: -

cdr3_nt: TGTGCCAGCAGGACAGTTGGGCGAGAAAAACTGTTTTTT
cdr3_aa: CASRTVGREKLFF
v_call: TRBV6-1
d_call: -
j_call: TRBJ1-4
clone_size: -

cdr3_nt: TGCGCCAGCAGCTTGGGGTGGGGGCGCATGAACACTGAAGCTTTCTTT
cdr3_aa: CASSLGWGRMNTEAFF
v_call: TRBV5-1
d_call: -
j_call: TRBJ1-1
clone_size: -

cdr3_nt: TGTGCCAGCAGAACCCTAGGGGGAGAGACCCAGTACTTC
cdr3_aa: CASRTLGGETQYF
v_call: TRBV6-5
d_call: -
j_call: TRBJ2-5
clone_size: -

cdr3_nt: TGTGCCAGCAGGACCGGGACAGCGCAGGGCTACACCTTC
cdr3_aa: CASRTGTAQGYTF
v_call: TRBV6-5
d_call: TRBD1
j_call: TRBJ1-2
clone_size: once

cdr3_nt: TGTGCCAGCAGCTTAGCGAAGCCACTCGAGCAGTTCTTC
cdr3_aa: CASSLAKPLEQFF
v_call: TRBV7-2
d_call: -
j_call: TRBJ2-1
clone_size: -

cdr3_nt: TGTGCCAGCAGCTTTCGCACGGGCCCACTAGCGGGATCCTACAATGAGCAGTTCTTC
cdr3_aa: CASSFRTGPLAGSYNEQFF
v_call: TRBV7-9
d_call: TRBD2
j_call: TRBJ2-1
clone_size: -

cdr3_nt: TGCGGGACAGGGGGCGACTATGGCTACACCTTC
cdr3_aa: CGTGGDYGYTF
v_call: TRBV30
d_call: TRBD1
j_call: TRBJ1-2
clone_size: -

cdr3_nt: TGCGCCAGCAGCTTGGGAGGGTCCGGGACTGAAGCTTTCTTT
cdr3_aa: CASSLGGSGTEAFF
v_call: TRBV5-1
d_call: -
j_call: TRBJ1-1
clone_size: -

cdr3_nt: TGTGCCAGCAGCTTAACGTCGCGATACTCCTACAATGAGCAGTTCTTC
cdr3_aa: CASSLTSRYSYNEQFF
v_call: TRBV7-3
d_call: -
j_call: TRBJ2-1
clone_size: -

cdr3_nt: TGTGCCAGCAGTGAATACAGGGGGAATCAGCCCCAGCATTTT
cdr3_aa: CASSEYRGNQPQHF
v_call: TRBV6-1
d_call: TRBD1
j_call: TRBJ1-5
clone_size: -

cdr3_nt: TGTGCCAGCAGCTTAAGGGGGGGCCCCAAGGGGGAGACCCAGTACTTC
cdr3_aa: CASSLRGGPKGETQYF
v_call: TRBV7-7
d_call: -
j_call: TRBJ2-5
clone_size: -

cdr3_nt: TGCGCCAGCAGCCAGGAACTAGCTAGCTCCTACAATGAGCAGTTCTTC
cdr3_aa: CASSQELASSYNEQFF
v_call: TRBV4-1
d_call: -
j_call: TRBJ2-1
clone_size: -

cdr3_nt: TGTGCCAGCAGACCCGGACAGGGGCGGTACAATGAGCAGTTCTTC
cdr3_aa: CASRPGQGRYNEQFF
v_call: TRBV6-5
d_call: TRBD1
j_call: TRBJ2-1
clone_size: -

cdr3_nt: TGTGCCAGCAGAATATCTGAAGCTTTCTTT
cdr3_aa: CASRISEAFF
v_call: TRBV11-3
d_call: -
j_call: TRBJ1-1
clone_size: few